Following are 7 T cell receptor beta chains from one sample sequenced in a study of blood T cell repertoires in COVID-19 (dated by TCRdb to the early 2020s). The method behind the library was the immunoSEQ multiplex PCR assay. The table was pulled from immuneACCESS by TCRdb, which kept in-frame rearrangements only. Such tables lose some clones; where checked, under half of the loss comes from unresolved V genes, and the rest has no known cause. Here the sample has some 150,000 clones; about 76% occur a single time. Roughly 8.1% of the sample is taken by the ten largest. Sequenced sample: peripheral blood. These TCRs come from a woman aged 55-70 years with active or convalescent COVID-19.

The genes are TRBV29-1 and TRBJ1-5; perhaps TRBD1 as D (5 bases). V lost 7 bases to trimming and J lost 1 base, with 20 bases between them. CDR1 and CDR2 (germline): SQVTM, ANQGSEA. The CDR3 spans 16 residues. The CDR3 reads CSAGRGRVSSNQPQHF. The DNA of the CDR3 is TGCAGCGCCGGGAGGGGTCGGGTTTCCAGCAATCAGCCCCAGCATTTT.

The table lists this clone with a count of one. The rearrangement joins TRBV6-6 to TRBJ2-2; TRBD1 aligns across 7 bases. The V gene's germline CDR1 is MNHNY and CDR2 SVGAGI (reference sequence). J was trimmed by 2 bases and V by 6 bases; bases with no gene match: 6. The CDR3 loop spans 15 amino acids. In DNA, the CDR3 is TGTGCCAGCAGGGCCGGGACAGAAAACACCGGGGAGCTGTTTTTT. Translated, it gives CASRAGTENTGELFF.

This rearrangement joins TRBV5-4 to TRBJ2-2, with TRBD1 as a possible D gene (5 bases). V was trimmed by 5 bases and J by 2 bases, leaving 10 bases between them. Germline V gene data show CDR1 as SGHNT and CDR2 as YYREEE (reference sequence). The CDR3 is made up of 14 amino acids. The CDR3 nucleotides read TGTGCCAGCAGAGCTGACAGAAACACCGGGGAGCTGTTTTTT. Protein: CASRADRNTGELFF.

The genes are TRBV28 and TRBJ1-1; TRBD1 is a possible D gene (5 bases). V dropped 10 bases and J dropped 1 base, with 13 bases sitting between them. The CDR3 runs 13 residues. Germline loops: CDR1 MDHEN, CDR2 SYDVKM. CDR3 loop: CATGNSRNTEAFF. CDR3 bases: TGTGCCACAGGGAACAGTCGGAACACTGAAGCTTTCTTT.

The gene calls are TRBV5-1 and TRBJ1-2, with a tentative D call TRBD1 (6 bases). The CDR3 extends over 13 amino acids. Germline CDR1 is SGHRS and CDR2 is YFSETQ. Trimming left V 3 bases short and J 5 bases short, with 11 bases between. The CDR3 spells CASSWEGEYGYTF. The CDR3 nucleotides are TGCGCCAGCAGCTGGGAGGGGGAGTATGGCTACACCTTC.

The chain links TRBV10-3 to TRBJ1-4; the D is unclear. Trimming left V 1 base short and J 1 base short, with 13 bases between. The CDR3 runs to 17 residues. CDR1 ENHRY and CDR2 SYGVKD come from the germline V gene. The CDR3 here is CAISEFSAGGTNEKLFF. DNA of the CDR3: TGTGCCATCAGTGAGTTTAGCGCTGGAGGAACTAATGAAAAACTGTTTTTT.

This chain joins TRBV5-5 and TRBJ1-4, with 8 bases aligning to TRBD1. The CDR3 has 16 residues. Trimming cost V 4 bases and J 5 bases; bases outside gene matches: 10. Germline loops: CDR1 SGHKS, CDR2 YYEKEE (reference sequence). The CDR3 spells CASSPHRDRLNEKLFF. CDR3 coding DNA: TGTGCCAGCAGCCCGCACCGGGACAGGCTCAATGAAAAACTGTTTTTT.